Sequencing of this T cell receptor (beta chain) was carried out in a study of blood T cell repertoires in COVID-19. Germline V gene sequence: CDR1 SGHTA, CDR2 FQGNSA. The CDR3 contains 15 residues. The V and J ends lost 5 bases and 0 bases respectively, with 13 bases between them. The method was immunoSEQ multiplex PCR; TCRdb's version includes in-frame clones alone and lacks a portion of them. The sample has about 270,000 clones, around 93% seen once. Exposed participants came across a COVID-19 case within 2 weeks before study entry. This TCR was sampled from a man aged 40-50 years who had been exposed to COVID-19. Sequenced: PBMCs or T cells enriched from blood (not recorded which). The chain links TRBV7-2 to TRBJ1-1, with D tentatively TRBD1 (5 bases). The DNA for the CDR3 is TGTGCCAGCAGCCCCTCCAGGGTATTGAACACTGAAGCTTTCTTT. Its translation: CASSPSRVLNTEAFF.